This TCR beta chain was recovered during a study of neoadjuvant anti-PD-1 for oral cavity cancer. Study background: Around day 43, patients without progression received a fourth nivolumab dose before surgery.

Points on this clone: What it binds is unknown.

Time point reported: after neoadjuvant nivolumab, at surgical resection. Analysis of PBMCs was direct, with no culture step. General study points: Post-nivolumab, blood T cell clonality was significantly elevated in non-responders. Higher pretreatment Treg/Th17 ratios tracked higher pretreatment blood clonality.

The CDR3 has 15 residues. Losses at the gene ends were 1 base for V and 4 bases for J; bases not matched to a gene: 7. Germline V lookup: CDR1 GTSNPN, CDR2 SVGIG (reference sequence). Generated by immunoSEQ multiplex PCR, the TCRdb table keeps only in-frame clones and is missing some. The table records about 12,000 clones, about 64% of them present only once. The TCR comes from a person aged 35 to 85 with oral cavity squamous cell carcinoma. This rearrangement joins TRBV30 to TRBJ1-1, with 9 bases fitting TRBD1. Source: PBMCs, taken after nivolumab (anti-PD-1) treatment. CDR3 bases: TGTGCCTGGAGTGGGGACAGGGAGCGTGGCACTGAAGCTTTCTTT. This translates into CAWSGDRERGTEAFF. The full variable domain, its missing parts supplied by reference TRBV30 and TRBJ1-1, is SQTIHQWPATLVQPVGSPLSLECTVEGTSNPNLYWYRQAAGRGLQLLFYSVGIGQISSEVPQNLSASRPQDRQFILSSKKLLLSDSGFYLCAWSGDRERGTEAFFGQGTRLTVV.